The clone carrying this T cell receptor beta chain was seen many times. Its antigen remains unknown. Sequencing sought depths of 1 in 200,000 to 1 in 1 million T cells. Clones were read by immunoSEQ multiplex PCR, and TCRdb kept only the in-frame ones, dropping some. The sample lists about 140,000 clones, about 80% occurring once. The data stem from a study of cytotoxic CD8 clonotypes in ibrutinib-treated CLL. Study-level background: Following treatment for a median roughly 12 months, range 6 to 36, response samples were then taken. Findings and limits, study-wide: Elevated clonality accompanied ibrutinib response, with a return toward baseline values at progression.

V gave up 4 bases and J gave up 0 bases, with 7 bases separating them. The CDR3 spans 14 residues. From germline, CDR1 is KGHSH and CDR2 LQKENI. With cryopreserved PBMCs as the source, 1.5 to 2.5 micrograms of genomic DNA went to TCR beta libraries. This specimen was PBMCs, taken after 12 months of ibrutinib treatment. The TCR comes from a human donor with chronic lymphocytic leukemia. The rearrangement links TRBV18 to TRBJ2-1; D might be TRBD1 or TRBD2, each matching 5 bases. The CDR3 coding sequence is TGTGCCAGCTCACAGGGGAGCTCCTACAATGAGCAGTTCTTC. It is translated as CASSQGSSYNEQFF. Based on the CDR3 plus reference TRBV18 and TRBJ2-1, the full variable domain is NAGVMQNPRHLVRRRGQEARLRCSPMKGHSHVYWYRQLPEEGLKFMVYLQKENIIDESGMPKERFSAEFPKEGPSILRIQQVVRGDSAAYFCASSQGSSYNEQFFGPGTRLTVL.